What follows are 18 T cell receptor beta chains derived from one specimen sequenced in a study of blood T cell repertoires in COVID-19. TCRdb's table, derived via immunoSEQ multiplex PCR, lists solely in-frame clones and lacks some. Found here are 150,000 to 200,000 clones, 86% of them singletons; the top ten hold approximately 0.75%. The sequencing sample was made of peripheral blood. All receptors come from a woman between 65 and 79 years old with acute or convalescent COVID-19.

The chain couples TRBV5-4 to TRBJ2-7; TRBD1 aligns across 9 bases. The germline gives CDR1 SGHNT, CDR2 YYREEE (reference sequence). V shed 1 base, J shed 4 bases, and the junction held 6 bases outside the gene matches. The CDR3 is 15 residues long. The CDR3 nucleotides read TGTGCCAGCAGCTTGCCCGGGACAGGGAGGTACGAGCAGTACTTC. This codes for CASSLPGTGRYEQYF.

This chain links TRBV28 with TRBJ1-1; 7 bases line up with TRBD1. The CDR3 is 13 amino acids. Trimming cost V 6 bases and J 9 bases; bases outside gene matches: 10. Per germline, CDR1 MDHEN and CDR2 SYDVKM. The CDR3 sequence: CASRPGTDKKAFF. CDR3 bases: TGTGCCAGCAGGCCCGGGACAGACAAAAAAGCTTTCTTT.

The table lists this clone with a few counts. V is TRBV3-1 (or the pseudogene TRBV3-2) and J is TRBJ2-2; D gene uncertain. Germline values: CDR1 LGHDT, CDR2 YNNKEL (reference sequence). V was clipped by 4 bases and J by 3 bases, with 6 bases between them. This CDR3 has 13 residues. CDR3 in DNA: TGTGCCAGCAGCCCCCCTGACACCGGGGAGCTGTTTTTT. Its translation: CASSPPDTGELFF.

This rearrangement joins TRBV5-4 to TRBJ2-7, with a weak D call TRBD2 (5 bases). The CDR3 contains 13 residues. Germline V CDR1 and CDR2: SGHNT, YYREEE (reference sequence). The ends were cut back, 3 bases at V and 3 bases at J, with 10 bases in the middle. The CDR3 spells CASSWAGIYEQYF. The CDR3 DNA reads TGTGCCAGCAGCTGGGCCGGGATCTACGAGCAGTACTTC.

This clone was counted once. This CDR3 is CASSVGTSGVNEQFF. CDR3 DNA sequence: TGCGCCAGCAGCGTCGGGACTAGCGGGGTCAATGAGCAGTTCTTC. The gene calls are TRBV5-1 and TRBJ2-1, with TRBD2 matching 13 bases. This CDR3 is built from 15 residues. The germline V gene encodes CDR1 SGHRS and CDR2 YFSETQ. V shed 4 bases and J 6 bases; nucleotides not matched to a gene: 4.

CDR3 region: CASRGTGGVVRDTQYF. CDR3 coding DNA: TGTGCCAGCCGGGGTACAGGGGGGGTTGTACGGGATACGCAGTATTTT. This chain joins TRBV27 and TRBJ2-3, with a possible D match to TRBD1 (8 bases). The germline gives CDR1 MNHEY, CDR2 SMNVEV (reference sequence). The ends were cut back, 8 bases at V and 6 bases at J, with 24 bases in the middle. The CDR3 is made up of 16 amino acids.

CDR3 amino acids: CASSQLQTGGYTF. DNA of the CDR3: TGTGCCAGCAGCCAACTTCAAACAGGGGGCTACACCTTC. The V gene is TRBV14, the J gene TRBJ1-2; D is possibly TRBD1 (6 bases). The CDR3 is made up of 13 amino acids. Trimming removed 2 bases at V and 8 bases at J, with 12 bases between. Germline CDR1 reads SGHDN; CDR2 reads FVKESK.

This chain links TRBV6-5 with TRBJ2-7, with 7 positions matching TRBD1. Germline CDR1 reads MNHEY; CDR2 reads SVGAGI. J was trimmed by 3 bases and V by 8 bases; bases with no gene match: 10. The CDR3 loop spans 14 amino acids. The CDR3 nucleotides read TGTGCCAGCTGGCCGGGACAGATATTCTACGAGCAGTACTTC. Protein product: CASWPGQIFYEQYF.

The genes are TRBV19 and TRBJ1-5, with 9 bases lining up with TRBD1. V shed 4 bases and J 3 bases; nucleotides not matched to a gene: 7. This CDR3 contains 16 residues. In germline, CDR1 is LNHDA, CDR2 SQIVND (reference sequence). The CDR3 reads CASSTTGQGNNQPQHF. CDR3 in DNA: TGTGCCAGTAGTACCACGGGACAGGGCAACAATCAGCCCCAGCATTTT. Together with reference TRBV19 and TRBJ1-5, the CDR3 gives the full variable domain: DGGITQSPKYLFRKEGQNVTLSCEQNLNHDAMYWYRQDPGQGLRLIYYSQIVNDFQKGDIAEGYSVSREKKESFPLTVTSAQKNPTAFYLCASSTTGQGNNQPQHFGDGTRLSIL.

The chain combines TRBV5-1 with TRBJ2-1, with a possible D match to TRBD1 (5 bases). CDR1 is SGHRS, CDR2 YFSETQ, per germline. The V and J ends lost 0 bases and 10 bases respectively, with 11 bases between them. The CDR3 spans 13 residues. In DNA, the CDR3 is TGCGCCAGCAGCTTGGATAGGGGAAGAGAGCAGTTCTTC. Its protein is CASSLDRGREQFF.

This clone was observed a single time. One end of the junction does not line up with germline, which may come from a read error. The V and J genes are TRBV28 and TRBJ1-5, with a tentative D call TRBD1 (6 bases). The CDR3 has 18 residues. Germline CDR1 and CDR2: MDHEN and SYDVKM. The DNA of the CDR3 is TGTGCCAGCAGTTCCCCATTTGCAGGGGCGAATAGCCATCAGCCCCAGCATTTT. It codes for CASSSPFAGANSHQPQHF.

Only a few counts were recorded for this clone. V and J are TRBV15 and TRBJ2-1, with unresolved D. V dropped 0 bases and J dropped 6 bases, with 12 bases sitting between them. This CDR3 comprises 15 residues. CDR1 is LNHNV, CDR2 YYDKDF, per germline (reference sequence). In nucleotides, the CDR3 is TGTGCCACCAGCAGAGAGATCGGCAGGCTCAATGAGCAGTTCTTC. This translates into CATSREIGRLNEQFF.

J is TRBJ2-1 and V is TRBV20-1; 11 nucleotides agree with TRBD2. Germline V gene sequence: CDR1 DFQATT, CDR2 SNEGSKA (reference sequence). The CDR3 spans 15 residues. V shed 3 bases, J shed 1 base, and the junction held 2 bases outside the gene matches. This CDR3 is CSASPSGRSYNEQFF. CDR3 nucleotide sequence: TGCAGTGCTAGTCCTAGCGGGAGGTCCTACAATGAGCAGTTCTTC.

This chain uses TRBV29-1 with TRBJ1-2, with D tentatively TRBD1 (6 bases). Germline V gene lookup returns CDR1 SQVTM and CDR2 ANQGSEA. The CDR3 sequence is 11 residues long. Trimming took off 5 bases at V and 8 bases at J, with 12 bases between the two ends. DNA of the CDR3: TGCAGCGTTACCACAGGGAACGGCTACACCTTC. Its protein is CSVTTGNGYTF.

The V and J genes are TRBV2 and TRBJ2-7, with a possible D match to TRBD1 (6 bases). Germline values: CDR1 SNHLY, CDR2 FYNNEI. The CDR3 contains 14 residues. Trimming removed 6 bases from V and 2 bases from J, with 14 bases in between. In nucleotides, the CDR3 is TGTGCCAGCAGCTACACGTACAGGGCCTACGAGCAGTACTTC. Its protein product is CASSYTYRAYEQYF.

For this clone: In the same sample, other DNA sequences code for this CDR3. This chain uses TRBV19 with TRBJ1-4; D possibly corresponds to TRBD1 (5 bases). Germline CDR1 and CDR2: LNHDA and SQIVND (reference sequence). The V gene lost 9 bases and the J gene lost 0 bases, with 8 bases spanning the gap. This CDR3 comprises 13 residues. The CDR3 nucleotides read TGTGCCAGCAGGGAGGCAACTAATGAAAAACTGTTTTTT. Translated, it gives CASREATNEKLFF.

The gene calls are TRBV15 and TRBJ1-2; 9 bases match TRBD1. V dropped 2 bases and J dropped 4; count of bases not matched to a gene: 2. The CDR3 contains 14 residues. The germline V gene has CDR1 LNHNV and CDR2 YYDKDF (reference sequence). CDR3 in DNA: TGTGCCACCAGCAGACTGGGACAGGGCTATGGCTACACCTTC. It codes for CATSRLGQGYGYTF.

This chain joins TRBV5-1 and TRBJ2-5; 9 bases agree with TRBD1. The CDR3 consists of 15 residues. The ends lost 4 bases at V and 7 bases at J; junction bases unmatched: 11. Germline CDR1 reads SGHRS; CDR2 reads YFSETQ. In DNA, the CDR3 is TGCGCCAGCAGCCCGGACAGGGGTGATTTAGGGACCCAGTACTTC. It translates to CASSPDRGDLGTQYF.